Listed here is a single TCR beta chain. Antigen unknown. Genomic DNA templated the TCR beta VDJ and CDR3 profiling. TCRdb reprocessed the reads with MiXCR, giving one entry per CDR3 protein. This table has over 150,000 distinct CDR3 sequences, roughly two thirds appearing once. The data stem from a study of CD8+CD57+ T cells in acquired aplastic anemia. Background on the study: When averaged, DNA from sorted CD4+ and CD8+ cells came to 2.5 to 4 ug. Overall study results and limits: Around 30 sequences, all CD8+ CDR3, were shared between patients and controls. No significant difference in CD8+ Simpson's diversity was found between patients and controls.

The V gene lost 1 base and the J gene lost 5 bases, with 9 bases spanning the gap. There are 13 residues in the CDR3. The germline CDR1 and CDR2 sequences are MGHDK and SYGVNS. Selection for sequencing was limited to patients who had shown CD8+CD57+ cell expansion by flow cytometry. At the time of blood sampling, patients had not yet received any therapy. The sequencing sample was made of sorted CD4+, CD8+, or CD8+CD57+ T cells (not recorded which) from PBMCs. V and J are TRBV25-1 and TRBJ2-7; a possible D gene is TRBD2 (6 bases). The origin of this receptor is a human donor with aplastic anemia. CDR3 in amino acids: CASSESREDEQYF. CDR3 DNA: TGTGCCAGCAGTGAATCCAGGGAGGACGAGCAGTACTTC.